The entry below gives a single TCR beta chain sequence along with its context. This CDR3 is built from 15 residues. V gave up 6 bases and J gave up 10 bases, with 22 bases separating them. CDR1 is SEHNR, CDR2 FQNEAQ, per germline (reference sequence). The method was immunoSEQ multiplex PCR; TCRdb's version includes in-frame clones alone and lacks a portion of them. The sample carries 95,000 to 150,000 clones, around 89% recorded once. The data stem from a study of control samples from healthy donors and cancer patients. The receptor was isolated from a man aged 40-55 years in good health. Sequenced sample: blood. J is TRBJ2-1 and V is TRBV7-9, with D perhaps TRBD1 (6 bases). The CDR3 DNA reads as TGTGCCAGCAGACCGACCGGGACCCCAAGGGGGGAGCAGTTCTTC. It yields the protein CASRPTGTPRGEQFF.